The 20 T cell receptor beta chains below come from one sample, sequenced in a study of Ad26.COV2.S vaccination and SARS-CoV-2 variants. The protocol was immunoSEQ multiplex PCR, while the TCRdb copy is restricted to in-frame clones and leaves out a portion. The table lists roughly 460,000 clones, 89% of them singletons, with around 1.6% in the top ten. This sample's treatment: some 20 received Ad26.COV2.S at low or high dose, single or two shots; several received placebo; per-sample allocation not given. Sampling was performed 63 days after the first vaccine or placebo injection. Material: peripheral blood, obtained in a trial of Ad26.COV2.S vaccine versus placebo. The receptors come from a person between 18 and 65 years old who received the Ad26.COV2.S COVID-19 vaccine or a placebo.

This clone appeared once. The chain carries TRBV4-1 and TRBJ2-1; TRBD1 might be the D (5 bases). The germline V gene has CDR1 MGHRA and CDR2 YSYEKL. V lost 0 bases to trimming and J lost 4 bases, with 10 bases between them. There are 15 residues in the CDR3. CDR3 nucleotides: TGCGCCAGCAGCCAAGAAACCTCAGGGTACAATGAGCAGTTCTTC. Its translation: CASSQETSGYNEQFF.

V and J are TRBV29-1 and TRBJ2-7; TRBD1 agrees at 10 bases. The length of the CDR3 is 14 residues. In germline, CDR1 is SQVTM, CDR2 ANQGSEA. V was pared by 4 bases and J by 2 bases, with 5 bases of the junction left unmatched. CDR3 nucleotides: TGCAGCGTTGGACAGGGGGCAACCCCCTACGAGCAGTACTTC. The encoded protein is CSVGQGATPYEQYF.

The chain joins TRBV7-8 to TRBJ1-4; 11 bases are shared with TRBD1. With 5 bases clipped from V and 10 bases from J, the junction kept 18 bases outside the gene matches. The CDR3 runs to 18 residues. Germline loops: CDR1 SGHVS, CDR2 FQNEAQ. The CDR3 loop reads CASSLTTMDRGQNRKLFF. CDR3 DNA sequence: TGTGCCAGCAGCCTAACTACGATGGACAGGGGGCAGAATCGAAAACTGTTTTTT.

The chain carries TRBV21-1 and TRBJ2-1; TRBD2, the table's D call, was not compared with the DNA. TRBV21-1 is recorded as a pseudogene. The CDR3 length is 16 residues. The CDR3 spells CASSSPKREGYNEQFF. In DNA form, the CDR3 reads TGTGCCAGCAGCTCCCCGAAGCGGGAGGGTTACAATGAGCAGTTCTTC.

The V and J genes are TRBV11-3 and TRBJ1-1, with 7 bases that match TRBD1. The germline V gene encodes CDR1 SGHNT and CDR2 YENEEA. V lost 6 bases and J lost 3; bases outside the gene matches: 13. This CDR3 has 16 amino acids. CDR3 DNA sequence: TGTGCCAGCAGATTGAAGACCGGGACAGATGACACTGAAGCTTTCTTT. It translates to CASRLKTGTDDTEAFF.

The sample holds one count of this clone. Other DNA variants within this sample encode the same CDR3. The rearrangement uses TRBV7-9 and TRBJ2-7; D is uncertain. The V end lost 1 base, the J end lost 3 bases, and 7 bases lay between the germline ends. The CDR3 has 13 amino acids. The germline gives CDR1 SEHNR, CDR2 FQNEAQ (reference sequence). The CDR3 loop is CASSLDPSYEQYF. DNA of the CDR3: TGTGCCAGCAGCTTAGATCCTAGCTACGAGCAGTACTTC.

V usage is TRBV6-5 and J usage is TRBJ1-4; D is ambiguous. Germline CDR1 MNHEY, CDR2 SVGAGI. The CDR3 runs 15 residues. Trimming took 6 bases from V and 2 from J, leaving 13 bases between them. CDR3 DNA sequence: TGTGCCAGCAGATTGGCCTTCGGTACTAATGAAAAACTGTTTTTT. Its protein is CASRLAFGTNEKLFF.

This clone was observed a single time. The V gene is TRBV10-3, the J gene TRBJ2-2; 9 nucleotides line up with TRBD1. The CDR3 totals 13 residues. The germline V gene has CDR1 ENHRY and CDR2 SYGVKD. The V and J ends lost 7 bases and 4 bases, in that order; junction bases with no gene match: 1. CDR3 loop: CAINRGLTGELFF. CDR3 nucleotides: TGTGCCATCAACAGGGGGCTCACCGGGGAGCTGTTTTTT.

J is TRBJ1-2 and V is TRBV19; tentatively, D is TRBD1 (6 bases). Germline loops: CDR1 LNHDA, CDR2 SQIVND (reference sequence). The length of the CDR3 is 14 residues. V lost 5 bases to trimming and J lost 8 bases, with 18 bases between them. Here the CDR3 reads CASSAGHISSGYTF. DNA for the CDR3: TGTGCCAGTAGTGCGGGACATATCTCGAGCGGCTACACCTTC.

This sequence joins TRBV18 and TRBJ1-4; 9 bases are a match to TRBD1. Unmatched junction bases numbered 1, after V lost 4 bases and J lost 4 bases. The CDR3 totals 14 residues. From germline, CDR1 is KGHSH and CDR2 LQKENI. CDR3 bases: TGTGCCAGCTCACAGGGACAGGGTAATGAAAAACTGTTTTTT. It codes for CASSQGQGNEKLFF.

The rearrangement uses TRBV29-1 and TRBJ2-2; D perhaps matches TRBD1 (5 bases). The CDR3 loop spans 14 amino acids. The ends were cut back, 6 bases at V and 3 bases at J, with 14 bases in the middle. CDR1 is SQVTM and CDR2 is ANQGSEA in the germline V gene. The CDR3 sequence is CSVRLDIYTGELFF. As DNA, the CDR3 is TGCAGCGTCAGACTGGACATTTACACCGGGGAGCTGTTTTTT.

This sequence joins TRBV3-1 (or the pseudogene TRBV3-2) and TRBJ2-1; 7 bases are shared with TRBD2. The V segment lost 6 bases and the J segment 8 bases; nucleotides outside the gene matches: 10. CDR1 and CDR2 (germline): LGHDT, YNNKEL (reference sequence). The CDR3 is 14 residues long. CDR3 sequence: CASRQEGGPYEQFF. DNA of the CDR3: TGTGCCAGCAGGCAGGAGGGAGGGCCCTATGAGCAGTTCTTC.

The chain recombines TRBV29-1 with TRBJ2-5; TRBD2 matches at 12 bases. The V gene end was trimmed by 7 bases and the J gene end by 5 bases; junction bases not matched to a gene: 23. This CDR3 comprises 19 residues. Germline loops: CDR1 SQVTM, CDR2 ANQGSEA. This CDR3 reads CSAATPLAGGLKSLETQYF. CDR3 sequence (DNA): TGCAGCGCCGCAACCCCACTAGCGGGGGGATTAAAGTCCCTCGAGACCCAGTACTTC.

This chain uses TRBV5-1 with TRBJ1-3; D is uncertain. The CDR3 is made up of 14 amino acids. Germline V gene sequence: CDR1 SGHRS, CDR2 YFSETQ. The V gene lost 3 bases and the J gene lost 1 base, with 8 bases spanning the gap. For the CDR3, the DNA is TGCGCCAGCAGCTCCCCGGCTTCTGGAAACACCATATATTTT. The encoded protein is CASSSPASGNTIYF.

V gene TRBV7-9 combines with J gene TRBJ2-3; TRBD2 matches 7 bases. The junction had 7 bases not matched to a gene; V was cut back by 5 bases and J by 2 bases. The CDR3 covers 15 residues. CDR1 is SEHNR and CDR2 is FQNEAQ in the germline V gene (reference sequence). CDR3 nucleotides: TGTGCCAGCAGCCCGATAGCGGGTTCCACAGATACGCAGTATTTT. This sequence encodes CASSPIAGSTDTQYF.

J is TRBJ2-3 and V is TRBV15, with no clear D. The V and J ends lost 5 bases and 9 bases respectively, with 15 bases between them. Germline CDR1 is LNHNV and CDR2 is YYDKDF (reference sequence). CDR3 length: 13 residues. The CDR3 region is CATSVGKAGTQYF. CDR3 sequence (DNA): TGTGCCACCAGCGTAGGAAAGGCTGGGACGCAGTATTTT.

V and J are TRBV4-2 and TRBJ1-1; the D is unclear. Trimming stripped 1 base from V and 1 base from J, with 7 bases between. CDR1 is LGHNA, CDR2 YNFKEQ, per germline. CDR3 length: 14 amino acids. CDR3 residues: CASSQGQKNTEAFF. The CDR3 DNA is TGTGCCAGCAGCCAAGGGCAGAAGAACACTGAAGCTTTCTTT.

The chain employs TRBV6-2 or TRBV6-3 and TRBJ1-4; D may be TRBD1 (5 bases). CDR3 size: 14 residues. Germline V gene lookup returns CDR1 MNHEY and CDR2 SVGEGT. V was shortened by 3 bases and J by 3 bases, with 8 bases between the two germline ends. The CDR3 DNA reads TGTGCCAGCAGTTATGGGGGAGCTAATGAAAAACTGTTTTTT. Protein: CASSYGGANEKLFF.

As for this clone: Other DNA sequences of this sample code for an identical CDR3. The chain uses TRBV25-1 and TRBJ1-3, with 7 nucleotides matching TRBD1. This CDR3 contains 14 residues. From germline, CDR1 is MGHDK and CDR2 SYGVNS. The trim removed 4 bases at V and 1 base at J, leaving 1 base unmatched. CDR3 sequence reads: CASSVQGSGNTIYF. The DNA of the CDR3 is TGTGCCAGCAGTGTACAGGGGTCTGGAAACACCATATATTTT.

As concerns this clone: The sample contains more than one DNA sequence encoding this CDR3. V and J are TRBV4-2 and TRBJ1-6; the D gene is possibly TRBD1 (5 bases). The length of the CDR3 is 18 residues. Germline V lookup: CDR1 LGHNA, CDR2 YNFKEQ. Trimming pared 0 bases from V and 2 bases from J, leaving 14 bases between. CDR3 sequence reads: CASSQESYGGAYNSPLHF. CDR3 nucleotides: TGTGCCAGCAGCCAAGAGTCCTATGGGGGGGCCTATAATTCACCCCTCCACTTT.